This entry lists 17 T cell receptor beta chains sequenced from one sample in a study of blood T cell repertoires in COVID-19. Only in-frame clones appear in the TCRdb table, and some are missing; sequencing was by immunoSEQ multiplex PCR. The sample consists of about 99,000 clones, about four fifths of them appearing once. The sample was peripheral blood. The origin of the receptors is a man aged 55 to 70 with acute or convalescent COVID-19.

This clone has a single count. The genes are TRBV19 and TRBJ2-6, with D hard to call. Per the germline V gene, CDR1 is LNHDA and CDR2 is SQIVND (reference sequence). This CDR3 comprises 16 residues. V dropped 2 bases and J dropped 0 bases, with 8 bases sitting between them. CDR3 loop: CASSIPAGSGANVLTF. The CDR3 nucleotides read TGTGCCAGTAGTATACCCGCAGGCTCTGGGGCCAACGTCCTGACTTTC.

The chain combines TRBV5-5 with TRBJ1-5; the D gene is possibly TRBD1 (6 bases). The germline gives CDR1 SGHKS, CDR2 YYEKEE (reference sequence). The CDR3 is 18 amino acids. Trimming left V 4 bases short and J 0 bases short, with 20 bases between. The CDR3 nucleotides are TGTGCCAGCAGCCCCCTATGGGGGGGCAGATATAGCAATCAGCCCCAGCATTTT. Translating gives CASSPLWGGRYSNQPQHF.

This chain uses TRBV5-1 with TRBJ2-1, with D possibly TRBD2 on 5 matching bases. Germline CDR1 and CDR2: SGHRS and YFSETQ. V was cut by 0 bases and J by 5 bases, with 9 bases left in between. CDR3 length equals 14 residues. The DNA of the CDR3 is TGCGCCAGCAGCTTGGACCGGAGGAACAATGAGCAGTTCTTC. It encodes CASSLDRRNNEQFF.

The chain combines TRBV11-2 with TRBJ2-1, with no clear D. The V gene lost 3 bases and the J gene lost 4 bases, with 10 bases spanning the gap. Germline V gene lookup returns CDR1 SGHAT and CDR2 FQNNGV. The CDR3 loop spans 14 amino acids. CDR3 in DNA: TGTGCCAGCAGCTTTGGGCAGACATACAATGAGCAGTTCTTC. Translation: CASSFGQTYNEQFF.

The genes are TRBV7-2 and TRBJ1-3; D gene unclear. The CDR3 length is 13 residues. Germline V lookup: CDR1 SGHTA, CDR2 FQGNSA. The V and J ends lost 1 base and 4 bases respectively, with 5 bases between them. The DNA for the CDR3 is TGTGCCAGCAGCTTAGGGCCGGGAAACACCATATATTTT. It is translated as CASSLGPGNTIYF.

This sequence joins TRBV27 and TRBJ2-7; 13 bases align to TRBD2. Germline CDR1 and CDR2: MNHEY and SMNVEV (reference sequence). Germline trimming cut 5 bases from V and 12 bases from J; bases unmatched to any gene: 4. The CDR3 length is 12 residues. CDR3 sequence (DNA): TGTGCCAGCAGTGGACTAGCGGGAGTCACGTACGTC. This encodes CASSGLAGVTYV.

This clone was seen just once. This chain connects TRBV11-3 to TRBJ2-1; 8 positions match TRBD1. This CDR3 is built from 14 residues. Germline CDR1 is SGHNT and CDR2 is YENEEA. Trimming cost V 6 bases and J 1 base; bases outside gene matches: 2. The CDR3 nucleotides read TGTGCCAGCAGACAGGGGGTATCCTACAATGAGCAGTTCTTC. This codes for CASRQGVSYNEQFF.

The DNA of the CDR3 is TGCAGCGTTGGGGAATTGGAGGGTAACACCATATATTTT. This translates into CSVGELEGNTIYF. The chain employs TRBV29-1 and TRBJ1-3; D is uncertain. Per germline, CDR1 SQVTM and CDR2 ANQGSEA. Trimming took off 4 bases at V and 7 bases at J, with 14 bases between the two ends. The CDR3 has 13 amino acids.

The chain has TRBV5-1 and TRBJ1-2; TRBD1 matches 7 bases. V trimming: 7 bases; J trimming: 1 base; junction bases outside the gene matches: 7. This CDR3 comprises 14 residues. The V gene's germline CDR1 is SGHRS and CDR2 YFSETQ. CDR3 sequence: CASRIYRGNYGYTF. The DNA of the CDR3 is TGCGCCAGCCGGATATACAGGGGTAACTATGGCTACACCTTC.

The chain couples TRBV20-1 to TRBJ2-3; 12 bases align to TRBD2. Losses at the gene ends were 4 bases for V and 6 bases for J; bases not matched to a gene: 8. The CDR3 covers 15 residues. The germline CDR1 and CDR2 sequences are DFQATT and SNEGSKA (reference sequence). CDR3 in amino acids: CSATETSGSGDTQYF. For the CDR3, the DNA is TGCAGTGCTACTGAGACTAGCGGGAGTGGTGATACGCAGTATTTT.

The chain has TRBV27 and TRBJ2-7; 9 bases align to TRBD2. Trimming took 4 bases from V and 2 from J; bases not matched to a gene: 6. Germline assignment: CDR1 MNHEY and CDR2 SMNVEV (reference sequence). This CDR3 is 15 amino acids long. The DNA for the CDR3 is TGTGCCAGCAGTTCGCGGGAGGGTGAGGCCTACGAGCAGTACGTC. Translated, it gives CASSSREGEAYEQYV.

This clone has a handful of counts. V gene TRBV27 combines with J gene TRBJ2-1; a weak D match, TRBD2 (5 bases). This CDR3 is built from 15 residues. The germline CDR1 and CDR2 sequences are MNHEY and SMNVEV (reference sequence). With 2 bases removed from V and 0 bases from J, the gap between germline ends came to 8 bases. The CDR3 DNA follows: TGTGCCAGCAGTTTAGGGCGGGCCTCCTACAATGAGCAGTTCTTC. It codes for CASSLGRASYNEQFF.

The DNA for the CDR3 is TGTGCCAGCAGCTTGAGGGTAGAGACCCAGTACTTC. Translated: CASSLRVETQYF. The V and J genes are TRBV2 and TRBJ2-5; a weak D match, TRBD2 (5 bases). Germline V gene data show CDR1 as SNHLY and CDR2 as FYNNEI. The CDR3 covers 12 residues. V was cut by 6 bases and J by 4 bases, with 9 bases left in between.

The V and J genes are TRBV4-2 and TRBJ2-7, with 13 bases identical to TRBD2. The length of the CDR3 is 18 residues. With V trimmed by 1 base and J by 1 base, 7 bases remained unmatched. Germline CDR1 reads LGHNA; CDR2 reads YNFKEQ. CDR3: CASSQGYGTSGTSYEQYF. The DNA for the CDR3 is TGTGCCAGCAGCCAAGGTTATGGGACTAGCGGGACATCCTACGAGCAGTACTTC.

This clone was seen a handful of times. The chain has TRBV3-1 (or the pseudogene TRBV3-2) and TRBJ1-1; TRBD1 matches 11 bases. This CDR3 is built from 16 residues. V gave up 4 bases and J gave up 5 bases; unmatched junction bases: 9. Germline V gene data show CDR1 as LGHDT and CDR2 as YNNKEL (reference sequence). Written as DNA, the CDR3 is TGTGCCAGCAGCCGGGGACAGGGGGGGGTCGGAACTGAAGCTTTCTTT. This encodes CASSRGQGGVGTEAFF.

This sequence joins TRBV7-9 and TRBJ1-2; 8 bases match TRBD1. J was trimmed by 8 bases and V by 3 bases; bases with no gene match: 11. Germline V gene data show CDR1 as SEHNR and CDR2 as FQNEAQ (reference sequence). This CDR3 has 15 amino acids. The CDR3 DNA reads TGTGCCAGCAGCTTCACGGACAGGGATTACGGCGGCTACACCTTC. It is translated as CASSFTDRDYGGYTF. Full variable domain (remainder filled in from reference TRBV7-9 and TRBJ1-2): DTGVSQNPRHKITKRGQNVTFRCDPISEHNRLYWYRQTLGQGPEFLTYFQNEAQLEKSRLLSDRFSAERPKGSFSTLEIQRTEQGDSAMYLCASSFTDRDYGGYTFGSGTRLTVV.

CDR3 DNA: TGTGCCAGCAGCTCAAATACAGGACGACGACTGAATGAGCAGTTCTTC. Translating gives CASSSNTGRRLNEQFF. The V call is TRBV7-2, the J call TRBJ2-1, with D maybe TRBD1 (5 bases). Germline values: CDR1 SGHTA, CDR2 FQGNSA. This CDR3 has 16 amino acids. V was cut by 4 bases and J by 7 bases, with 20 bases left in between. The full variable domain, its missing parts supplied by reference TRBV7-2 and TRBJ2-1, is GAGVSQSPSNKVTEKGKDVELRCDPISGHTALYWYRQSLGQGLEFLIYFQGNSAPDKSGLPSDRFSAERTGGSVSTLTIQRTQQEDSAVYLCASSSNTGRRLNEQFFGPGTRLTVL.